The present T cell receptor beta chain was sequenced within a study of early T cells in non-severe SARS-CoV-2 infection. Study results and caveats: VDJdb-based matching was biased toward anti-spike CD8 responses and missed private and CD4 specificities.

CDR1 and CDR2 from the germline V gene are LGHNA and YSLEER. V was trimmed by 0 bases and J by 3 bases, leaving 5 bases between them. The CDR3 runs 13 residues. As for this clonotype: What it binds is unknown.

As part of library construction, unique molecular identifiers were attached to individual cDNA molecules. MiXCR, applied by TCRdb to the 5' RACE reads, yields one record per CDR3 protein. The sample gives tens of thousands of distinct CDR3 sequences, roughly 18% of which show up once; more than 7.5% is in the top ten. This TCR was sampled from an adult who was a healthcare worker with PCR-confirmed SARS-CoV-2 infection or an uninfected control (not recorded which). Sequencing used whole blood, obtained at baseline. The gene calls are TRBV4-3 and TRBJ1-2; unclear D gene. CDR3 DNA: TGCGCCAGCAGCCAAGACGGGGACTATGGCTACACCTTC. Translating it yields CASSQDGDYGYTF.